This TCR beta chain was recorded in a study of radiation and T cells in renal cell carcinoma. Whole-study context: Nephrectomy followed 15 Gy stereotactic body radiation by 4 weeks.

This clone was observed a few times. Time point meaning: blood 2 weeks post-SBRT. The treatment here: 15 Gy SBRT to primary tumor, nephrectomy 4 weeks later. Clear cell pathology was present in this patient's renal cell carcinoma. TCRdb's copy holds only in-frame clones and misses some; the assay was immunoSEQ multiplex PCR. The sample records about 130,000 clones, roughly four fifths being singletons. The material was blood, obtained from a patient whose treatment included radiotherapy and nephrectomy. The TCR comes from a man aged 45-65 years with renal cell carcinoma.

Here the CDR3 reads CASSFIAGIIYNEQFF. For the CDR3, the DNA is TGTGCCAGCAGCTTTATAGCGGGGATTATCTACAATGAGCAGTTCTTC. V gene TRBV7-8 combines with J gene TRBJ2-1; 8 bases agree with TRBD2. V gave up 3 bases and J gave up 3 bases; unmatched junction bases: 7. This CDR3 is 16 amino acids long. Germline lookup yields CDR1 SGHVS and CDR2 FQNEAQ.